This T cell receptor beta chain was observed in a study of cytomegalovirus exposure and HLA in healthy donors. The V end lost 5 bases, the J end lost 1 base, and 9 bases lay between the germline ends. The CDR3 spans 14 residues. Germline loops: CDR1 SGHTA, CDR2 FQGTGA. PCR involved 60 Vbeta and 13 Jbeta primers. Sequencing used immunoSEQ multiplex PCR; TCRdb keeps in-frame clones, though not all of them. The sample lists 35,000 to 55,000 clones; 60% to 85% were seen once. Source material: PBMCs. The chain joins TRBV7-3 to TRBJ2-1; D not resolved. The source of this sequence is a man aged 30-40 years in good health and CMV-seronegative. Written as DNA, the CDR3 is TGTGCCAGCAGCCCTCCCCCTTCCTACAATGAGCAGTTCTTC. Amino acid sequence: CASSPPPSYNEQFF.